This T cell receptor (beta chain) derives from a study of patients and donors after allogeneic stem cell transplantation. At least ten counts were recorded for this clonotype. V lost 0 bases to trimming and J lost 4 bases, with 7 bases between them. CDR3 length: 13 residues. CDR1 and CDR2 (germline): SGHRS, YFSETQ. MiXCR, run by TCRdb on the RT-PCR reads, gives a single entry per CDR3 protein. This sample carries tens of thousands of distinct CDR3 sequences, around a quarter of them seen once, and the ten largest clones take around 27%. The J gene is TRBJ1-2, the V gene TRBV5-1, with D uncertain. The origin of this receptor is a human donor who was either an allogeneic HSCT recipient or a stem cell or donor lymphocyte infusion donor (not recorded which). It is not recorded whose cells these are; they may come from a transplant donor. Sequenced sample: blood, either unsorted or a sorted T cell fraction (not recorded which). CDR3 coding DNA: TGCGCCAGCAGCTTGGCCGACGGCTATGGCTACACCTTC. Translated, it gives CASSLADGYGYTF.